This T cell receptor beta chain appears in the sequencing data of a study (dated by TCRdb to the mid-2010s). On this clonotype: Its antigen has not been determined. No qualities accompany the bases; no much larger clone lies one base away.

Between the V and J ends, shortened by 3 bases and 6 bases respectively, the junction contains 12 bases. The CDR3 covers 13 residues, taking in both the cysteine and the phenylalanine. CDR3 DNA only is kept here, 39 bases in frame from base 1. The library was generated by RT-PCR. The sequencer listed for this sample is Illumina MiSeq. TCRdb reprocessed the public reads (quality trimming at Q25 with fastp, clone calling with MiXCR) and kept in-frame beta chains. Rows are combined by CDR3 protein, so each entry shows the most common genes and DNA. This sample is represented by about 700,000 distinct CDR3 sequences; more than 13% of them were singletons. 3.6% of the sample lies in the top ten.

The source material was memory CD4+ T cells from blood. This chain is built from TRBV12-3 or TRBV12-4 and TRBJ2-7; the D call could be TRBD1 or TRBD2, with each sharing 5 bases. This TCR was recovered from a female donor in good health, serving as a healthy control. The CDR3 region reads CASSFGWDREQYF. The DNA sequence is given as TGTGCCAGCAGTTTTGGCTGGGACCGCGAGCAGTACTTC.